This TCR beta chain emerged from a study of tumor-infiltrating lymphocytes in primary liver carcinoma. Overall study: The tumors, T1-T3 N0M0 lesions, were about 4.2 to 11 cm across.

Germline DNA was also extracted, and blood RNA was taken from unsorted whole blood. A word on this clonotype: A much more abundant neighbour one base away suggests this may be a read error.

In germline, CDR1 is SGHRS, CDR2 YFSETQ. The CDR3 is 17 residues long. Priming with a constant-region primer yielded TCR beta cDNA from about 510 ng total RNA. Slightly modified ARM-PCR with three nested multiplex PCR rounds yielded TCR beta libraries. Investigators reported that the first two PCR rounds, at around 9 cycles each, used TRBV1-TRBV30 forward primers with a C-beta reverse primer. MiXCR, run by TCRdb on the multiplex PCR reads, gives a single entry per CDR3 protein. The sample has about 200,000 distinct CDR3 sequences, approximately 64% seen once. This sequence originates from an older woman with primary liver carcinoma and hepatitis B virus infection. The source material was peripheral blood. The chain has TRBV5-1 and TRBJ2-2, with 7 bases lining up with TRBD1. The DNA of the CDR3 is TGCGCCAGCAGCTTGGCGCTGCGGACAGGCCCCACCCGGGAGCTGTTTTTT. It codes for CASSLALRTGPTRELFF.